Following are 6 T cell receptor beta chains from one sample sequenced in a study of molecular identifiers for immune sequencing clone quantification. TCRdb reanalysed the PCR reads using MiXCR and keeps one entry per CDR3 protein. The sample contains a few hundred thousand distinct CDR3 sequences, 25% of which appear only once. Material: naive CD8+ T cells from blood, with Jurkat cell RNA spiked in. Subset denoted: FACS-sorted CD8+CD4-CCR7+CD45RA+ naive T cells. Receptors originate from a human donor in good health. Some libraries in this study had Jurkat cell RNA spiked in.

The chain joins TRBV2 to TRBJ2-5, with D maybe TRBD2 (6 bases). The CDR3 spans 13 residues. CDR1 and CDR2 (germline): SNHLY, FYNNEI. The ends were cut back, 5 bases at V and 3 bases at J, with 10 bases in the middle. The CDR3 nucleotides read TGTGCCAGCAGTACCGGGACTGAAGAGACCCAGTACTTC. This gives the protein CASSTGTEETQYF.

This clonotype was detected a few times. A junction boundary mismatches the germline segment, possibly from a read error. V and J are TRBV9 and TRBJ2-1; 9 bases are shared with TRBD1. CDR1 SGDLS and CDR2 YYNGEE come from the germline V gene. This CDR3 is built from 16 residues. CDR3 DNA sequence: TGTGCCAGCGGCGTCTCCGGGACAGGGCCCTACAATGAGCAGTTCTTC. Residues: CASGVSGTGPYNEQFF.

Note on this clonotype: Likely a read error: the CDR3 ends without its conserved phenylalanine or tryptophan. V gene TRBV24-1 combines with J gene TRBJ1-5; D unclear. Germline CDR1 is KGHDR and CDR2 is SFDVKD. The CDR3 loop spans 19 amino acids. Trimming took 0 bases from V and 3 from J, leaving 20 bases between them. This CDR3 reads CATSDLHTPPGSLNQPQHL. The CDR3 bases are TGTGCCACCAGTGATTTGCATACCCCTCCGGGGTCCCTCAATCAGCCCCAGCATCTT.

This clonotype was recorded at least ten times. The chain links TRBV20-1 to TRBJ2-7; possibly TRBD1 for D (6 bases). From germline, CDR1 is DFQATT and CDR2 SNEGSKA (reference sequence). The CDR3 length is 15 residues. Between the trimmed V and J ends, which lost 0 bases and 5 bases, there was a span of 17 bases. CDR3 coding DNA: TGCAGTGCTAGAGAGAAAACAGGGTTAGGGAACGAGCAGTACTTC. It codes for CSAREKTGLGNEQYF.

This clonotype was counted only a few times. The chain has TRBV13 and TRBJ2-1, with 8 nucleotides matching TRBD2. Losses at the gene ends were 2 bases for V and 2 bases for J; bases not matched to a gene: 8. CDR3 length equals 17 residues. The germline CDR1 and CDR2 sequences are PRHDT and FYEKMQ (reference sequence). The DNA for the CDR3 is TGTGCCAGCAGCTTATCCGAACTAGCGGCCACCTACAATGAGCAGTTCTTC. It translates to CASSLSELAATYNEQFF.

The V and J genes are TRBV9 and TRBJ2-7; D call uncertain. Germline-derived CDR1 and CDR2 are SGDLS and YYNGEE. The V end lost 0 bases, the J end lost 6 bases, and 10 bases lay between the germline ends. The CDR3 length is 13 residues. The CDR3 region has the DNA TGTGCCAGCAGCGTAGAGGGTTTGAGCGAGCAGTACTTC. It encodes CASSVEGLSEQYF. Filled out from reference TRBV9 and TRBJ2-7, the complete variable domain reads DSGVTQTPKHLITATGQRVTLRCSPRSGDLSVYWYQQSLDQGLQFLIQYYNGEERAKGNILERFSAQQFPDLHSELNLSSLELGDSALYFCASSVEGLSEQYFGPGTRLTVT.